A selection of T cell receptor beta chains follows, all from one sample in a study of blood T cell repertoires in COVID-19. Profiling relied on immunoSEQ multiplex PCR, and the TCRdb table lists in-frame clones only, not all of them. The profile shows around 47,000 clones, around 83% of them singletons. Input material: peripheral blood. The receptor source for this set is a man aged 70 or older with active COVID-19. Both conserved end residues are part of each CDR3. The D gene is left open where the match is weak. Some rows have no size entry. The others give once, few or many, or a class for an expanded clone.

j_call,d_call,clone_size,v_call,cdr3_aa,cdr3_nt
TRBJ1-1,.,once,TRBV7-6,CASSLQFSLMTEAFF,TGTGCCAGCAGCTTACAGTTTTCCCTGATGACTGAAGCTTTCTTT
TRBJ2-1,.,.,TRBV6-5,CASSPIFGGSHEQFF,TGTGCCAGCAGCCCCATTTTTGGGGGCTCGCATGAGCAGTTCTTC
TRBJ2-7,TRBD1,.,TRBV19,CASSIRLTQGDEQYF,TGTGCCAGTAGTATAAGACTTACTCAGGGGGACGAGCAGTACTTC
TRBJ1-2,TRBD1,.,TRBV6-6,CASGGQTDYGYTF,TGTGCCAGCGGGGGACAGACCGACTATGGCTACACCTTC
TRBJ1-3,.,.,TRBV28,CASSPNLPGNTIYF,TGTGCCAGCAGTCCTAATTTACCTGGAAACACCATATATTTT
TRBJ1-2,.,.,TRBV6-5,CASILARGVGYGYTF,TGTGCCAGCATCCTTGCCCGGGGGGTTGGATATGGCTACACCTTC
TRBJ2-5,.,.,TRBV20-1,CSAHYQETQYF,TGCAGTGCTCATTACCAAGAGACCCAGTACTTC
TRBJ1-1,.,.,TRBV6-5,CASSYQGSNTEAFF,TGTGCCAGCAGTTACCAGGGCAGCAACACTGAAGCTTTCTTT
TRBJ1-5,.,.,TRBV4-1,CASSPAGTFIYSNQPQHF,TGCGCCAGCAGCCCGGCCGGGACATTCATTTATAGCAATCAGCCCCAGCATTTT
TRBJ2-3,.,.,TRBV7-2,CASSLLQGTADTQYF,TGTGCCAGCAGCTTACTACAGGGCACCGCAGATACGCAGTATTTT
TRBJ2-6,TRBD2,.,TRBV5-8,CASSLTSAISGANVLTF,TGTGCCAGCAGCTTGACTAGCGCCATCTCTGGGGCCAACGTCCTGACTTTC
TRBJ1-1,.,.,TRBV7-9,CASSLRGGMGTEAFF,TGTGCCAGCAGCCTACGGGGGGGAATGGGCACTGAAGCTTTCTTT
TRBJ1-1,TRBD1,.,TRBV4-3,CASSQVPFDRAGNTEAFF,TGCGCCAGCAGCCAAGTTCCCTTCGACAGGGCCGGGAACACTGAAGCTTTCTTT
TRBJ1-1,.,.,TRBV5-8,CASSLALLNTEAFF,TGTGCCAGCAGCTTAGCCCTATTGAACACTGAAGCTTTCTTT
TRBJ1-2,.,.,TRBV28,CASSKPQVFYGYTF,TGTGCCAGCAGCAAACCCCAGGTTTTCTATGGCTACACCTTC
TRBJ1-1,.,.,TRBV6-2/TRBV6-3,CASSYVGAGTEAFF,TGTGCCAGCAGTTACGTGGGGGCAGGCACTGAAGCTTTCTTT
TRBJ1-4,.,.,TRBV5-1,CASSFGQGGEKLFF,TGCGCCAGCAGCTTTGGGCAGGGCGGAGAAAAACTGTTTTTT
TRBJ1-5,.,.,TRBV19,CASSNQGLPNQPQHF,TGTGCCAGTAGCAACCAGGGTTTGCCCAATCAGCCCCAGCATTTT
TRBJ1-3,.,.,TRBV30,CACEDSDSGNTIYF,TGTGCCTGTGAAGACTCAGACTCTGGAAACACCATATATTTT
TRBJ2-3,TRBD1,.,TRBV29-1,CSVVLLGPSRGFTDTQYF,TGCAGCGTTGTTTTACTGGGTCCTAGCAGGGGGTTCACAGATACGCAGTATTTT
TRBJ1-2,.,.,TRBV15,CATSRGRVGYGYTF,TGTGCCACCAGCAGAGGCAGGGTTGGCTATGGCTACACCTTC
TRBJ2-5,TRBD2,.,TRBV5-4,CASSSGRGGPLLETQYF,TGTGCCAGCAGCTCGGGGCGGGGGGGCCCGTTGTTAGAGACCCAGTACTTC
TRBJ1-4,.,.,TRBV30,CAWSDLNEKLFF,TGTGCCTGGAGTGACCTAAACGAAAAACTGTTTTTT
TRBJ2-3,TRBD1,.,TRBV5-8,CASSPYRDRRADTQYF,TGTGCCAGCAGCCCCTACCGGGACAGGCGGGCAGATACGCAGTATTTT
TRBJ2-2,TRBD1,.,TRBV3-1/TRBV3-2,CASSRGGRGAGELFF,TGTGCCAGCAGCCGAGGGGGCAGGGGCGCCGGGGAGCTGTTTTTT
TRBJ2-7,.,.,TRBV30,CAWSVPGFTYEQYF,TGTGCCTGGAGTGTGCCAGGGTTTACCTACGAGCAGTACTTC
TRBJ1-2,.,.,TRBV4-2,CASSQGSGGGYTF,TGTGCCAGCAGCCAGGGGAGTGGAGGTGGCTACACCTTC
TRBJ1-1,.,.,TRBV25-1,CASSAQQNTEAFF,TGTGCCAGCAGTGCCCAACAGAACACTGAAGCTTTCTTT
TRBJ2-3,.,.,TRBV5-6,CASSLYRADTQYF,TGTGCCAGCAGCCTATACAGGGCAGATACGCAGTATTTT
TRBJ2-1,TRBD1,.,TRBV9,CASSDRDRGLPSSYNEQFF,TGTGCCAGCAGCGACCGGGACAGGGGGCTCCCAAGCTCCTACAATGAGCAGTTCTTC
TRBJ2-3,.,.,TRBV5-1,CASSFKGSSTDTQYF,TGCGCCAGCAGCTTCAAGGGGTCAAGCACAGATACGCAGTATTTT
TRBJ1-5,.,.,TRBV21-1,CASSPSKGARNQPQHF,TGTGCCAGCAGCCCCTCAAAGGGGGCCCGCAATCAGCCCCAGCATTTT